The rows below give T cell receptor beta chains drawn from one sample of a study of shared clonotypes between healthy human individuals. Some clones are missing from TCRdb's copy, which holds only in-frame ones; the method was immunoSEQ multiplex PCR. The top ten hold roughly 0.055% of the sample, which has approximately 620,000 clones, less than 98% seen once. The source material was naive CD4+ T cells sorted from blood. The source of these receptors is a woman aged 25-40 years in good health. Each CDR3 is given with its conserved first and last residue. Some rows have no size entry. The others give once, few or many, or a class for an expanded clone.

cdr3_length	clone_size	v_call	j_call	cdr3_aa
16	once	TRBV7-6	TRBJ1-4	CASSLAPPTTNEKLFF
16	NA	TRBV5-5	TRBJ2-3	CASRYVRGGSTDTQYF
15	NA	TRBV27	TRBJ2-1	CASSLQNPGVGEQFF
16	NA	TRBV6-6	TRBJ1-5	CASSPRGEEGNQPQHF
16	NA	TRBV7-2	TRBJ1-1	CASSLSPGHVNTEAFF
13	NA	TRBV28	TRBJ1-4	CASSPRDGEKLFF
14	NA	TRBV7-9	TRBJ1-2	CASSLAGGGQGYTF
15	NA	TRBV29-1	TRBJ2-1	CSGSKAGGGNNEQFF
16	NA	TRBV9	TRBJ2-1	CASSGHAVLAYNEQFF
16	NA	TRBV2	TRBJ2-2	CASSETGVLNTGELFF
11	NA	TRBV28	TRBJ1-2	CASSLGSGYTF
15	NA	TRBV18	TRBJ1-1	CASSPGTGGRTEAFF
12	NA	TRBV19	TRBJ2-4	CASSPRQYIQYF
17	once	TRBV5-1	TRBJ2-7	CASSPFVTGDLSYEQYF
15	NA	TRBV7-9	TRBJ2-1	CASSSLGSSYNEQFF
12	NA	TRBV7-2	TRBJ1-1	CASSSKTGVAFF
15	NA	TRBV7-9	TRBJ2-1	CASSLGLAEYNEQFF
13	NA	TRBV11-2	TRBJ2-3	CASSFAGADTQYF
15	NA	TRBV4-2	TRBJ2-1	CASSQLGLADNEQFF
15	NA	TRBV5-4	TRBJ1-5	CASGIYGRTDQPQHF
13	NA	TRBV18	TRBJ2-5	CASSPGSSGTQYF
14	NA	TRBV12-5	TRBJ2-2	CASGSSPGAGELFF
15	NA	TRBV10-1	TRBJ2-7	CASRGTHVNFYEQYF
13	NA	TRBV9	TRBJ1-3	CASSVPPGNTIYF
13	NA	TRBV28	TRBJ2-7	CASGAGPTYEQYF
19	NA	TRBV27	TRBJ2-7	CASSLYKTGTSGVLREQYF
15	NA	TRBV28	TRBJ2-7	CASSYLDRGAYEQYF
13	NA	TRBV6-6	TRBJ1-5	CASSWGQDQPQHF
13	NA	TRBV2	TRBJ2-2	CASSPKNTGELFF